A selection of T cell receptor beta chains follows, all from one sample in a study of vaccination effects on CD4 cells after COVID-19. These TCRs are of unknown antigen specificity. This table comes from immunoSEQ multiplex PCR, and its TCRdb copy is limited to in-frame clones, with some not included. The sample yields 20,000 to 25,000 clones, 65% to 80% seen once. The source was CD4+ T cells from PBMCs cultured with HCoV-NL63 spike peptides, collected before COVID-19 vaccination. The receptors stem from a human donor who received a COVID-19 vaccine. Each CDR3 is given with its conserved first and last residue. D genes are given only for firm matches. Clone sizes are given selectively: once, few, many, or a class where the clone is expanded.

cdr3_nt,cdr3_aa,j_call,d_call,clone_size,v_call
TGCAGTGCTAGTCCCACCCCTCTCTCTGGGGCCAACGTCCTGACTTTC,CSASPTPLSGANVLTF,TRBJ2-6,-,-,TRBV20-1
TGTGCCAGCAGCCTTCGAGCGGGGTCCGGCGAGCAGTACTTC,CASSLRAGSGEQYF,TRBJ2-7,TRBD2,-,TRBV25-1
TGTGCCAGCAGCGTAACTAGCGGGAGGTACAATGAGCAGTTCTTC,CASSVTSGRYNEQFF,TRBJ2-1,TRBD2,-,TRBV5-5
TGCGCCAGCAGCTTCCTCCAAGAGACCCAGTACTTC,CASSFLQETQYF,TRBJ2-5,-,once,TRBV5-1
TGTGCCAGCCGTGCTAGCGGGAGAGTCAATGAGCAGTTCTTC,CASRASGRVNEQFF,TRBJ2-1,TRBD2,-,TRBV6-4
TGTGCCAGCAGTGAAAGGGGGGATTTCAACACTGAAGCTTTCTTT,CASSERGDFNTEAFF,TRBJ1-1,-,few,TRBV6-1
TGTGCCAGCAGCTCAACAGGGGCTGTTAAGACCCAGTACTTC,CASSSTGAVKTQYF,TRBJ2-5,TRBD1,-,TRBV7-2
TGTGCCAGCAGCTTAGTCGGGACTAGCGGTAATGAGCAGTTCTTC,CASSLVGTSGNEQFF,TRBJ2-1,TRBD2,-,TRBV7-8
TGTGCCAGCAGCGTACGAGGGTCCGACACCGGGGAGCTGTTTTTT,CASSVRGSDTGELFF,TRBJ2-2,-,-,TRBV9
TGCGCCAGCAGCCCTAGCGGAGGCCGCTCCTACGAGCAGTACTTC,CASSPSGGRSYEQYF,TRBJ2-7,TRBD2,once,TRBV4-1
TGTGCCAGCAATTGGGACACCGGGGAGCTGTTTTTT,CASNWDTGELFF,TRBJ2-2,-,-,TRBV5-4
TGTGCCAGCAGATGGCAGGGGCTAGTTAATTCACCCCTCCACTTT,CASRWQGLVNSPLHF,TRBJ1-6,-,-,TRBV27
TGTGCCAGCACCCTGGACAGAATCTATGGCTACACCTTC,CASTLDRIYGYTF,TRBJ1-2,-,-,TRBV12-3/TRBV12-4
TGCGCCAGCAGCCCCGGGACTAGCGGGAGGGCCCTAGCCTACAATGAGCAGTTCTTC,CASSPGTSGRALAYNEQFF,TRBJ2-1,TRBD2,-,TRBV10-1
TGTGCCAGCCGCCGGGACAGGGGAGTGTACACCATATATTTT,CASRRDRGVYTIYF,TRBJ1-3,TRBD1,few,TRBV19
TGTGCCAGCTCACGCCAAAACACCCGAATCCCCTACGAGCAGTACTTC,CASSRQNTRIPYEQYF,TRBJ2-7,-,once,TRBV18
TGTGCCAGCAGCCCGGGACGCAGCAATCAGCCCCAGCATTTT,CASSPGRSNQPQHF,TRBJ1-5,-,-,TRBV11-2
TGTGCCAGCAGCCCCAGGGTAGGAACCACAGATACGCAGTATTTT,CASSPRVGTTDTQYF,TRBJ2-3,-,-,TRBV7-7
TGTGCCACCAGTGGTCGCGGAACGAACACCGGGGAGCTGTTTTTT,CATSGRGTNTGELFF,TRBJ2-2,-,few,TRBV24-1
TGTGCCAGCAGCTCGAAAATTGGGGGGGTTGCGTTCACTGAAGCTTTCTTT,CASSSKIGGVAFTEAFF,TRBJ1-1,-,-,TRBV5-4
TGTGCCAGCTCACCACGACTAGCGGGAGACCGCACAGATACGCAGTATTTT,CASSPRLAGDRTDTQYF,TRBJ2-3,TRBD2,few,TRBV18
TGTGCCAGCAGGCCCCTGGCGGGGGGGCCCAATGAGCAGTTCTTC,CASRPLAGGPNEQFF,TRBJ2-1,TRBD2,-,TRBV6-5
TGTGCCAGCAGTCCCTCGGGTCAGCCCCAGCATTTT,CASSPSGQPQHF,TRBJ1-5,-,-,TRBV12-3/TRBV12-4
TGTGCCAGCAGCCTTGACAGGGCGACAGATACGCAGTATTTT,CASSLDRATDTQYF,TRBJ2-3,TRBD1,-,TRBV11-3
TGCGCCAGCAGCCCCGGGGCGGGGACAGGGGGAGCTTTCTTT,CASSPGAGTGGAFF,TRBJ1-1,TRBD1,-,TRBV5-1
TGTGCCAGCAGTTACCTACGCGAGCAGTACTTC,CASSYLREQYF,TRBJ2-7,-,-,TRBV6-5
TGTGCCAGCAGTTCCGGACAGGGGGTGATCAATCAGCCCCAGCATTTT,CASSSGQGVINQPQHF,TRBJ1-5,TRBD1,-,TRBV6-2/TRBV6-3
TGCGCCAGCAGCTTGCGGCAGGGGGACTATGGCTACACCTTC,CASSLRQGDYGYTF,TRBJ1-2,TRBD1,few,TRBV5-1
TGTGCCAGCAGCCGTCTTCGGGGTCAGGCCGACACTGAAGCTTTCTTT,CASSRLRGQADTEAFF,TRBJ1-1,-,-,TRBV5-6
TGCGCCAGCAGTGAACCGGGACAGGGTCCTTCTTATGGCTACACCTTC,CASSEPGQGPSYGYTF,TRBJ1-2,TRBD1,-,TRBV5-1
TGTGCCAGCACCGAGATGGGACAGTTGGTCGGAAACACCATATATTTT,CASTEMGQLVGNTIYF,TRBJ1-3,TRBD1,-,TRBV28
TGTGCCAGCAGTTACTCATGGGGGACCTCCTACGAGCAGTACTTC,CASSYSWGTSYEQYF,TRBJ2-7,-,-,TRBV6-5
TGTGCCAGCAGGCCCGGACTTAACCAAGAGACCCAGTACTTC,CASRPGLNQETQYF,TRBJ2-5,-,-,TRBV6-5
TGTGCCAGCAGTCTAGGACAGGCCTCCTATAATTCACCCCTCCACTTT,CASSLGQASYNSPLHF,TRBJ1-6,TRBD1,-,TRBV27
TGTGCCAGCAGTTTTCTCCAGGGGAGGGGCTACACCTTC,CASSFLQGRGYTF,TRBJ1-2,-,-,TRBV12-3/TRBV12-4
TGTGCCAGCAGCTTGGCGGACAGGGGTGCTGGTGAAAAACTGTTTTTT,CASSLADRGAGEKLFF,TRBJ1-4,TRBD1,-,TRBV5-4
TGTGCCAGTAGTATCCGGGACCACAATCAGCCCCAGCATTTT,CASSIRDHNQPQHF,TRBJ1-5,-,-,TRBV19
TGTGCCAGCAGTGACTCTCCATCGACTAGTTTCCGCAATGAGCAGTTCTTC,CASSDSPSTSFRNEQFF,TRBJ2-1,-,-,TRBV6-4
TGTGCCAGCTCCCCGGGACAGGCGACCTTTTTCTATGGCTACACCTTC,CASSPGQATFFYGYTF,TRBJ1-2,TRBD1,-,TRBV18
TGTGCCAGCAGCTTATACCCCGGACAGACAAGCACAGATACGCAGTATTTT,CASSLYPGQTSTDTQYF,TRBJ2-3,-,-,TRBV11-2
TGCGCCAGCAGCTTGGGGGACAGCCACAATGAGCAGTTCTTC,CASSLGDSHNEQFF,TRBJ2-1,TRBD1,-,TRBV5-1
TGTGCCAGCAGTTTTGCGGGATACGAAAAACTGTTTTTT,CASSFAGYEKLFF,TRBJ1-4,-,few,TRBV27
TGTGCCAGCAGCTTAGGAGTAAGGACCTACAATGAGCAGTTCTTC,CASSLGVRTYNEQFF,TRBJ2-1,-,-,TRBV11-3
TGTGCCACCAGCAGAGATTACGGGCTAGCGGGGACCTACAATGAGCAGTTCTTC,CATSRDYGLAGTYNEQFF,TRBJ2-1,TRBD2,-,TRBV15
TGTGCCAGTAGTATCCCAGGGGTTCTTCGCGGCTACACCTTC,CASSIPGVLRGYTF,TRBJ1-2,-,once,TRBV19
TGTGCCAGTAGTATACGTCGGGGAGGGATAGCTAACTATGGCTACACCTTC,CASSIRRGGIANYGYTF,TRBJ1-2,-,-,TRBV19
TGTGCCAGCAGCTTGACAGGGACCTCCTACGAGCAGTACTTC,CASSLTGTSYEQYF,TRBJ2-7,-,few,TRBV5-4
TGTGCCTGGAGTGTACTTTCGTTGAGCTCTGGAAACACCATATATTTT,CAWSVLSLSSGNTIYF,TRBJ1-3,-,once,TRBV30
TGTGCCAGTAGCCCTAGCGGGGGGGACTCACTCAATGAGCAGTTCTTC,CASSPSGGDSLNEQFF,TRBJ2-1,TRBD2,-,TRBV19
TGTGCCAGCAGTTTGTCAGGGGAGGCGAATCAGCCCCAGCATTTT,CASSLSGEANQPQHF,TRBJ1-5,-,-,TRBV27
TGTGCCAGCAGTAATCGCGGACTAGATGCAAATGAGCAGTTCTTC,CASSNRGLDANEQFF,TRBJ2-1,TRBD2,once,TRBV6-6
TGTGCTAGTGGCCCGGGACAGGGTGTCTCTGGGGCCAACGTCCTGACTTTC,CASGPGQGVSGANVLTF,TRBJ2-6,TRBD1,-,TRBV12-5
TGCAGCGTTGACCGAGACAGGATGGGCTACACCTTC,CSVDRDRMGYTF,TRBJ1-2,-,-,TRBV29-1